The clone carrying this T cell receptor (beta chain) was observed a handful of times. Its antigen is not identified. TCRdb reanalysed the reads using MiXCR and keeps one entry per CDR3 protein. The sample yields about 830,000 distinct CDR3 sequences, less than 35% seen once. These data originate in a study of T cell repertoires in cytomegalovirus infection. As for the study in general: CMV epitopes, recently identified HLA-C-restricted and well-studied HLA-B-restricted, were used. It was the public TCR beta signatures that indicated both CMV infection and matching HLA type. The study, taken as a whole, reports: HLA-C-restricted CMV-specific TCR beta clonotypes were dominant in the ex vivo response. Summed public TCR beta family frequency identified CMV carriers bearing the relevant HLA.

Germline assignment: CDR1 SGHVS and CDR2 FQNEAQ. V dropped 10 bases and J dropped 4 bases, with 19 bases sitting between them. The CDR3 spans 14 residues. The sample was cultured CD8+ T cells from PBMCs, taken from culture after CMV antigen stimulation. The V and J genes are TRBV7-8 and TRBJ2-5; either TRBD1 or TRBD2 may supply D (6 bases each). The TCR sequence derives from a human donor in good health (CMV status not recorded). Some clones in this sample may be carry-over from other donors' samples. CDR3 in amino acids: CATRGLTSGETQYF. The CDR3 nucleotides read TGTGCCACCAGGGGACTCACTTCAGGAGAGACCCAGTACTTC. Combining the CDR3 with reference TRBV7-8 and TRBJ2-5 gives the whole variable domain GAGVSQSPRYKVAKRGQDVALRCDPISGHVSLFWYQQALGQGPEFLTYFQNEAQLDKSGLPSDRFFAERPEGSVSTLKIQRTQQEDSAVYLCATRGLTSGETQYFGPGTRLLVL.